These 18 T cell receptor beta chains were all obtained from the same sample, sequenced in a study. TCRdb called the 5' RACE reads again in MiXCR, with one record for every CDR3 protein. The table includes around 34,000 distinct CDR3 sequences, approximately 30% detected once. Treg sorting used a CD4+CD25+CD127-/low gate. Sample: tumor-infiltrating Tregs sorted from the breast tumor. These receptors originate from a female donor with breast cancer.

The V and J genes are TRBV19 and TRBJ2-1; 8 bases align to TRBD1. CDR1 and CDR2 from the germline V gene are LNHDA and SQIVND (reference sequence). V dropped 5 bases and J dropped 5; count of bases not matched to a gene: 11. The length of the CDR3 is 16 residues. CDR3: CASSAHRGSGNNEQFF. CDR3 coding DNA: TGTGCCAGTAGTGCACACAGGGGGTCCGGGAACAATGAGCAGTTCTTC.

The chain carries TRBV2 and TRBJ1-5; D is ambiguous. From germline, CDR1 is SNHLY and CDR2 FYNNEI. V lost 4 bases to trimming and J lost 2 bases, with 9 bases between them. The CDR3 totals 14 residues. CDR3 DNA: TGTGCCAGCAGTGCCCTCCAGGGCAATCAGCCCCAGCATTTT. Translating gives CASSALQGNQPQHF. Using reference TRBV2 and TRBJ1-5 for the parts outside the CDR3, the full variable domain is EPEVTQTPSHQVTQMGQEVILRCVPISNHLYFYWYRQILGQKVEFLVSFYNNEISEKSEIFDDQFSVERPDGSNFTLKIRSTKLEDSAMYFCASSALQGNQPQHFGDGTRLSIL.

The genes are TRBV6-1 and TRBJ2-6; D remains unclear. The germline CDR1 and CDR2 sequences are MNHNS and SASEGT. CDR3 size: 15 residues. Trimming took off 6 bases at V and 0 bases at J, with 9 bases between the two ends. CDR3 loop: CASSYYFSGANVLTF. DNA for the CDR3: TGTGCCAGCAGCTACTATTTCTCTGGGGCCAACGTCCTGACTTTC.

This clonotype has ten or more counts. The rearrangement links TRBV10-3 to TRBJ1-5; 10 bases align to TRBD1. This CDR3 comprises 16 residues. Unmatched junction bases numbered 7, after V lost 5 bases and J lost 3 bases. Germline V lookup: CDR1 ENHRY, CDR2 SYGVKD. The chain's CDR3 is CAISSGTGADNQPQHF. The CDR3 nucleotides are TGTGCCATCAGTTCCGGGACAGGGGCGGACAATCAGCCCCAGCATTTT.

There are many counts of this clonotype. The V gene is TRBV6-6, the J gene TRBJ2-7; perhaps TRBD1 as D (6 bases). The germline V and J ends were trimmed by 8 bases and 5 bases, with 13 bases remaining between them. Germline assignment: CDR1 MNHNY and CDR2 SVGAGI (reference sequence). The CDR3 has 12 amino acids. CDR3 protein: CASGNRVNEQYF. Written as DNA, the CDR3 is TGTGCCAGCGGAAACAGGGTCAACGAGCAGTACTTC.

This clonotype was counted many times. The genes are TRBV6-6 and TRBJ1-5; D gene uncertain. Germline V gene lookup returns CDR1 MNHNY and CDR2 SVGAGI (reference sequence). Trimming stripped 2 bases from V and 5 bases from J, with 7 bases between. The CDR3 totals 13 residues. The CDR3 reads CASSYGFYQPQHF. The DNA for the CDR3 is TGTGCCAGCAGTTACGGCTTCTATCAGCCCCAGCATTTT.

This clonotype has a handful of counts. The CDR3 region is CASSQTPGYEQYF. CDR3 nucleotide sequence: TGTGCCAGCAGCCAAACCCCGGGGTACGAGCAGTACTTC. V gene TRBV16 combines with J gene TRBJ2-7; D is perhaps TRBD2 (5 bases). Deletions cut 2 bases from V and 4 bases from J, with 9 bases between. CDR3 length: 13 residues. CDR1 is KGHSY and CDR2 is FQNENV in the germline V gene. The full variable domain, rest sourced from reference TRBV16 and TRBJ2-7, is GEEVAQTPKHLVRGEGQKAKLYCAPIKGHSYVFWYQQVLKNEFKFLISFQNENVFDETGMPKERFSAKCLPNSPCSLEIQATKLEDSAVYFCASSQTPGYEQYFGPGTRLTVT.

As concerns this clonotype: A much larger clone is a single base away; this may be a read error. This chain links TRBV5-1 with TRBJ1-1, with 8 bases aligning to TRBD1. Germline CDR1 reads SGHRS; CDR2 reads YFSETQ. The CDR3 extends over 15 amino acids. V trimming: 0 bases; J trimming: 4 bases; junction bases outside the gene matches: 5. The CDR3 nucleotides are TGCGCCAGCAGCTTGGGCCGGACAGGGTCCACTGAAGCTTTCTTT. Translation gives CASSLGRTGSTEAFF.

This clonotype is medium-sized in the sample. V usage is TRBV20-1 and J usage is TRBJ1-4, with 10 bases fitting TRBD1. The length of the CDR3 is 13 residues. Looked up from germline, CDR1 is DFQATT and CDR2 is SNEGSKA (reference sequence). V shed 5 bases, J shed 7 bases, and the junction held 4 bases outside the gene matches. The CDR3 sequence: CSAPDRGREKLFF. The CDR3 nucleotides read TGCAGTGCTCCAGACAGGGGGCGTGAAAAACTGTTTTTT.

This rearrangement joins TRBV27 to TRBJ1-5; D remains unclear. The CDR3 contains 14 residues. V was cut by 5 bases and J by 6 bases, with 14 bases left in between. Germline CDR1 and CDR2: MNHEY and SMNVEV (reference sequence). The CDR3 nucleotides are TGTGCCAGCAGTCTTCTCACCGGGAGTCAGCCCCAGCATTTT. This translates into CASSLLTGSQPQHF.

This clonotype showed up just a few times. The chain recombines TRBV11-2 with TRBJ1-1; D gene ambiguous. The CDR3 is 15 amino acids. The germline V gene has CDR1 SGHAT and CDR2 FQNNGV. Trimming pared 4 bases from V and 1 base from J, leaving 13 bases between. The CDR3 DNA reads as TGTGCCAGCAGCTCCAGAAGACGGCAGAACACTGAAGCTTTCTTT. It encodes CASSSRRRQNTEAFF.

This clonotype has ten or more counts. This sequence joins TRBV2 and TRBJ2-1, with 7 bases that match TRBD2. CDR1 is SNHLY, CDR2 FYNNEI, per germline. The CDR3 totals 13 residues. Unmatched junction bases numbered 2, after V lost 7 bases and J lost 2 bases. CDR3 sequence reads: CASTSGPYNEQFF. CDR3 nucleotides: TGTGCCAGCACTAGCGGACCCTACAATGAGCAGTTCTTC. The full variable domain, rest sourced from reference TRBV2 and TRBJ2-1, is EPEVTQTPSHQVTQMGQEVILRCVPISNHLYFYWYRQILGQKVEFLVSFYNNEISEKSEIFDDQFSVERPDGSNFTLKIRSTKLEDSAMYFCASTSGPYNEQFFGPGTRLTVL.

This clonotype was counted many times. The chain recombines TRBV4-1 with TRBJ1-5; a weak D match, TRBD1 (5 bases). The germline V gene encodes CDR1 MGHRA and CDR2 YSYEKL. This CDR3 has 15 amino acids. Trimming removed 0 bases at V and 6 bases at J, with 12 bases between. CDR3 loop: CASSQDTAGFQPQHF. In nucleotides, the CDR3 is TGCGCCAGCAGCCAAGATACGGCAGGGTTTCAGCCCCAGCATTTT.

This clonotype was recorded a few times. A read error may be the cause here, since a much bigger clone is one base away. This chain uses TRBV6-5 with TRBJ1-2, with D perhaps matching TRBD1 (6 bases). Germline V CDR1 and CDR2: MNHEY, SVGAGI. This CDR3 comprises 13 residues. Trimming stripped 5 bases from V and 7 bases from J, with 14 bases between. The DNA of the CDR3 is TGTGCCAGCAGTGACCGGGGGGCAGGTGGCTACACCTTC. Amino acids: CASSDRGAGGYTF.

This clonotype appeared a few times. This chain connects TRBV20-1 to TRBJ1-5; D unclear. CDR3 length: 14 amino acids. Trimming took 3 bases from V and 3 from J, leaving 12 bases between them. Germline values: CDR1 DFQATT, CDR2 SNEGSKA (reference sequence). CDR3 in amino acids: CSARAGSLNQPQHF. In nucleotides, the CDR3 is TGCAGTGCTAGGGCAGGCAGTCTCAATCAGCCCCAGCATTTT.

V and J are TRBV5-1 and TRBJ1-1, with a possible D match to TRBD1 (5 bases). The ends were cut back, 6 bases at V and 2 bases at J, with 11 bases in the middle. CDR1 SGHRS and CDR2 YFSETQ come from the germline V gene. The CDR3 loop spans 13 amino acids. CDR3 loop: CASIQTGNTEAFF. The DNA of the CDR3 is TGCGCCAGCATCCAAACAGGTAACACTGAAGCTTTCTTT.

This clonotype is judged medium-sized. The chain joins TRBV12-3 or TRBV12-4 to TRBJ2-5, with D possibly TRBD2 on 5 matching bases. The CDR3 is made up of 12 amino acids. V lost 4 bases and J 5 bases, leaving 8 bases between the germline ends. In DNA, the CDR3 is TGTGCCAGCAGTTCGAGAGGGGAGACCCAGTACTTC. Translated, it gives CASSSRGETQYF.

V gene TRBV29-1 combines with J gene TRBJ1-2; TRBD1 matches 7 bases. V lost 6 bases to trimming and J lost 0 bases; unmatched junction nucleotides: 7. This CDR3 spans 14 amino acids. Germline V gene sequence: CDR1 SQVTM, CDR2 ANQGSEA. The CDR3 is CSVLRDRANYGYTF. The CDR3 DNA follows: TGCAGCGTACTACGGGACAGAGCTAACTATGGCTACACCTTC. Combining the CDR3 with reference TRBV29-1 and TRBJ1-2 gives the whole variable domain SAVISQKPSRDICQRGTSLTIQCQVDSQVTMMFWYRQQPGQSLTLIATANQGSEATYESGFVIDKFPISRPNLTFSTLTVSNMSPEDSSIYLCSVLRDRANYGYTFGSGTRLTVV.